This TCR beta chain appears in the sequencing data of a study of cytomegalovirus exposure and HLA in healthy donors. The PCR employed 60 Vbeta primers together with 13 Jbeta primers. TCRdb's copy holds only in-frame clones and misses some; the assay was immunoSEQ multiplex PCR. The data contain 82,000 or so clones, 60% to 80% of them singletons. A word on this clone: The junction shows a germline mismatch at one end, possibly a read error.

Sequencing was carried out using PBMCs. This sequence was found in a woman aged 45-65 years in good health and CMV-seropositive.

CDR3 loop: CASSEESGRAADF. Here the CDR3 DNA reads TGTGCCAGCAGTGAGGAAAGCGGGAGGGCGGCAGACTTC. The rearrangement joins TRBV2 to TRBJ2-7; TRBD2 matches at 10 bases. Germline CDR1 SNHLY, CDR2 FYNNEI. The CDR3 is 13 amino acids.